The 10 T cell receptor beta chains presented below share a single source sample, sequenced in a study of T cell repertoires in cytomegalovirus infection. TCRdb re-derived calls from the reads in MiXCR, one entry per CDR3 protein. The sample includes roughly 720,000 distinct CDR3 sequences, less than 40% seen only once; the top ten take about 2.8%. Sequencing was done on a sample of PBMCs. All receptors come from a human donor in good health (CMV status not recorded). Some clones in this sample may be carry-over from other donors' samples.

This clonotype was found many times. The chain has TRBV7-6 and TRBJ2-1; 7 positions match TRBD2. CDR3 size: 17 residues. CDR1 is SGHVS, CDR2 FNYEAQ, per germline. V lost 5 bases and J lost 0; bases outside the gene matches: 10. The CDR3 coding sequence is TGTGCCAGCAGCCCAACGACAGCGGGACGCTCCTACAATGAGCAGTTCTTC. Amino acids: CASSPTTAGRSYNEQFF.

This chain uses TRBV29-1 with TRBJ1-5, with 8 bases lining up with TRBD1. V lost 5 bases, J lost 3 bases, and 3 bases stayed unmatched. Germline V lookup: CDR1 SQVTM, CDR2 ANQGSEA. The CDR3 length is 13 residues. The CDR3 nucleotides read TGCAGCGTTCGACAGGGGCCCAATCAGCCCCAGCATTTT. Translation gives CSVRQGPNQPQHF.

Remarks on this clonotype: A much larger clone lies one base from this, so it may be a read error. This rearrangement joins TRBV7-2 to TRBJ1-4, with unresolved D. Deletions cut 6 bases from V and 6 bases from J, with 14 bases between. This CDR3 is built from 14 residues. Germline-derived CDR1 and CDR2 are SGHTA and FQGNSA. The CDR3 loop reads CASRFGPAYEKLFF. CDR3 DNA: TGTGCCAGCAGATTCGGGCCTGCGTATGAAAAACTGTTTTTT.

The chain recombines TRBV5-6 with TRBJ2-1; no firm D call. V dropped 4 bases and J dropped 7 bases, with 15 bases sitting between them. Germline CDR1 SGHDT, CDR2 YYEEEE. The CDR3 runs to 14 residues. Here the CDR3 DNA reads TGTGCCAGCAGCCTGGACGCAGGTTTTAATGAGCAGTTCTTC. Its protein is CASSLDAGFNEQFF.

This rearrangement joins TRBV2 to TRBJ2-2; D is possibly TRBD2 (5 bases). V was clipped by 11 bases and J by 6 bases, with 19 bases between them. Germline V lookup: CDR1 SNHLY, CDR2 FYNNEI. The CDR3 length is 14 residues. CDR3 loop: CASVRGRTAGELFF. The CDR3 DNA reads as TGTGCCTCTGTTCGGGGTAGAACGGCCGGGGAGCTGTTTTTT.

This sequence joins TRBV6-1 and TRBJ1-2, with 8 bases lining up with TRBD1. With V trimmed by 5 bases and J by 1 base, 6 bases remained unmatched. Germline CDR1 MNHNS, CDR2 SASEGT. This CDR3 spans 15 amino acids. CDR3 sequence reads: CASSPHRGDNYGYTF. DNA of the CDR3: TGTGCCAGCAGTCCTCACAGGGGGGATAACTATGGCTACACCTTC.

This clonotype was seen a handful of times. This sequence joins TRBV20-1 and TRBJ2-7; 8 nucleotides align to TRBD2. This CDR3 region has 13 residues. V trimming: 5 bases; J trimming: 2 bases; junction bases outside the gene matches: 5. Per germline, CDR1 DFQATT and CDR2 SNEGSKA (reference sequence). The CDR3 DNA follows: TGCAGTGCTGGTTATAGCGGGACCTACGAGCAGTACTTC. This codes for CSAGYSGTYEQYF.

In its sample, this clonotype was seen many times. This rearrangement joins TRBV10-3 to TRBJ1-2; the match to TRBD1 covers 8 bases. J lost 6 bases, V lost 0 bases, and 3 bases had no gene match. This CDR3 is built from 14 residues. Germline V gene data show CDR1 as ENHRY and CDR2 as SYGVKD. Here the CDR3 reads CAISESTGENGYTF. The CDR3 DNA reads as TGTGCCATCAGTGAGTCGACAGGGGAGAATGGCTACACCTTC.

This clonotype has more than one count but fewer than ten. The chain carries TRBV11-2 and TRBJ1-6, with D perhaps matching TRBD1 (6 bases). Per germline, CDR1 SGHAT and CDR2 FQNNGV. This CDR3 has 16 residues. V was trimmed by 1 base and J by 7 bases, leaving 14 bases between them. The CDR3 sequence: CASSLAAGASNSPLHF. The CDR3 region has the DNA TGTGCCAGCAGCTTAGCGGCAGGGGCCAGCAATTCACCCCTCCACTTT.

This clonotype has just one count. The CDR3 end shows no conserved phenylalanine or tryptophan, and so a read error is likely. Because the CDR3's place on the DNA is in doubt, the DNA is left out and the CDR3 is given as listed by TCRdb. The CDR3 sequence: CASTLGGTGVHL. The chain has TRBV6-6 and TRBJ2-1; the table's D gene call, TRBD1, was not cross checked with the DNA. The CDR3 region is 12 residues in length, termini included. The germline gives CDR1 MNHNY, CDR2 SVGAGI (reference sequence).